The T cell receptor beta chain described here comes from a study of blood T cell repertoires in COVID-19. Study context: T cells, B-cell-depleted T cells, or PBMCs provided the cDNA or gDNA that served as material.

Patients in Seattle were enrolled during active infection, then followed longitudinally. The method was immunoSEQ multiplex PCR; TCRdb's version includes in-frame clones alone and lacks a portion of them. The table has approximately 500,000 clones, about 89% seen once. CDR1 is LGHDT and CDR2 is YNNKEL in the germline V gene (reference sequence). The CDR3 sequence is 14 residues long. V lost 2 bases and J lost 7, with 15 bases in between. This TCR came from a woman aged 50 to 60 with COVID-19, enrolled during active disease. This chain uses TRBV3-1 (or the pseudogene TRBV3-2) with TRBJ2-7, with a weak D call TRBD1 (6 bases). Sample: peripheral blood. The CDR3 coding sequence is TGTGCCAGCAGCCAATGGGGACACCATACAGAGCAGTACTTC. Protein product: CASSQWGHHTEQYF.